The next 16 T cell receptor beta chains were all read from a single sample in a study of cytomegalovirus exposure and HLA in healthy donors. With 60 Vbeta and 13 Jbeta primers, the PCR was carried out. The repertoire was sequenced with immunoSEQ multiplex PCR; TCRdb's copy has only in-frame clones and lacks some. The sample comprises around 200,000 clones, 79% of which are singletons, and about 2.5% rests with the top ten. Sequenced input: PBMCs. The receptors were gathered from a woman in her forties or fifties in good health and CMV-seronegative.

This clone came up once. The chain uses TRBV10-3 and TRBJ1-1; D remains unclear. Germline loops: CDR1 ENHRY, CDR2 SYGVKD. Between the trimmed V and J ends, which lost 7 bases and 3 bases, there was a span of 18 bases. This CDR3 comprises 15 residues. CDR3 nucleotide sequence: TGTGCCATCAACCCCCGTGGCGGGGAGGACACTGAAGCTTTCTTT. It translates to CAINPRGGEDTEAFF.

The V gene is TRBV4-3, the J gene TRBJ1-6; D unclear. The CDR3 loop spans 19 amino acids. Trimming removed 2 bases at V and 0 bases at J, with 17 bases between. Germline V gene lookup returns CDR1 LGHNA and CDR2 YSLEER. The CDR3, as DNA: TGCGCCAGCAGCCAACCTTCCGTCACGGGGAGCTCCTATAATTCACCCCTCCACTTT. This gives the protein CASSQPSVTGSSYNSPLHF.

The chain couples TRBV7-2 to TRBJ2-3, with TRBD1 matching over 8 bases. V shed 5 bases, J shed 3 bases, and the junction held 4 bases outside the gene matches. The CDR3 is made up of 14 amino acids. Germline assignment: CDR1 SGHTA and CDR2 FQGNSA. CDR3 coding DNA: TGTGCCAGCAGCGCAGACAGGGGTACAGATACGCAGTATTTT. This encodes CASSADRGTDTQYF.

This clone was counted a few times. DNA for the CDR3: TGTGCCACCCAGACAGATTCCTACGAGCAGTACTTC. Its translation is CATQTDSYEQYF. J is TRBJ2-7 and V is TRBV19; tentatively, D is TRBD1 (5 bases). CDR1 and CDR2 from the germline V gene are LNHDA and SQIVND (reference sequence). The CDR3 consists of 12 residues. V lost 10 bases and J 1 base, leaving 11 bases between the germline ends.

This chain links TRBV5-1 with TRBJ2-1; 13 bases line up with TRBD2. Germline V gene lookup returns CDR1 SGHRS and CDR2 YFSETQ. The CDR3 runs to 15 residues. The V segment lost 3 bases and the J segment 6 bases; nucleotides outside the gene matches: 3. CDR3 protein: CASSSGLAGVNEQFF. Written as DNA, the CDR3 is TGCGCCAGCAGCTCAGGACTAGCGGGAGTCAATGAGCAGTTCTTC.

This chain links TRBV30 with TRBJ2-1; D gene uncertain. V lost 0 bases and J lost 3, with 6 bases in between. Germline V CDR1 and CDR2: GTSNPN, SVGIG (reference sequence). The CDR3 loop spans 13 amino acids. The CDR3 here is CAWSVGDYNEQFF. The CDR3, as DNA: TGTGCCTGGAGTGTCGGAGACTACAATGAGCAGTTCTTC.

The V gene is TRBV7-9, the J gene TRBJ2-1; a possible D gene is TRBD1 (5 bases). Trimming pared 7 bases from V and 2 bases from J, leaving 12 bases between. The CDR3 loop spans 14 amino acids. Germline assignment: CDR1 SEHNR and CDR2 FQNEAQ (reference sequence). The CDR3 region is CASKTDLTYNEQFF. DNA for the CDR3: TGTGCCAGCAAGACAGACCTAACCTACAATGAGCAGTTCTTC.

V is TRBV2 and J is TRBJ2-5; tentative D call: TRBD1 (5 bases). V lost 10 bases, J lost 0 bases, and 9 bases lay in between. This CDR3 has 12 residues. CDR1 and CDR2 (germline): SNHLY, FYNNEI. The CDR3 protein is CATWGYQETQYF. CDR3 bases: TGTGCCACCTGGGGCTACCAAGAGACCCAGTACTTC.

The rearrangement uses TRBV7-2 and TRBJ2-2; 8 bases are shared with TRBD1. Germline V gives CDR1 SGHTA, CDR2 FQGNSA. The CDR3 is made up of 13 amino acids. The junction had 0 bases not matched to a gene; V was cut back by 6 bases and J by 3 bases. For the CDR3, the DNA is TGTGCCAGCAGGACAGGGGACACCGGGGAGCTGTTTTTT. Amino acids: CASRTGDTGELFF.

The J gene is TRBJ2-5, the V gene TRBV20-1, with D possibly TRBD2 on 6 matching bases. The end of the DNA fits TRBJ2-7 better, so the J call may be wrong. Germline CDR1 reads DFQATT; CDR2 reads SNEGSKA (reference sequence). CDR3 size: 11 residues. Written as DNA, the CDR3 is TGCAGTGCACAACTAGCTGACGAGCAGTACTTC. Protein product: CSAQLADEQYF.

This rearrangement joins TRBV6-4 to TRBJ1-3; 7 positions match TRBD1. The CDR3 has 18 residues. J lost 5 bases, V lost 7 bases, and 20 bases had no gene match. Germline loops: CDR1 MRHNA, CDR2 SNTAGT. This chain's CDR3 is CASTSGPYRGSSRNTIYF. The CDR3 nucleotides read TGTGCCAGCACCTCAGGCCCCTACAGGGGATCCTCGAGAAACACCATATATTTT.

With respect to this clone: Within the sample, other DNA sequences also encode this same CDR3. The chain employs TRBV10-3 and TRBJ1-5; the D gene is possibly TRBD1 (5 bases). Germline V gene lookup returns CDR1 ENHRY and CDR2 SYGVKD. The CDR3 is 16 amino acids. V lost 2 bases, J lost 2 bases, and 13 bases lay in between. The CDR3 sequence: CAISETQGGGNQPQHF. The CDR3 nucleotides are TGTGCCATCAGTGAGACCCAGGGAGGGGGCAATCAGCCCCAGCATTTT.

The V and J genes are TRBV28 and TRBJ1-1; D possibly corresponds to TRBD1 (5 bases). CDR3 length equals 18 residues. The germline V and J ends were trimmed by 5 bases and 0 bases, with 22 bases remaining between them. Germline V CDR1 and CDR2: MDHEN, SYDVKM. The CDR3 loop is CASSPPGAGGYMNTEAFF. In DNA form, the CDR3 reads TGTGCCAGCAGTCCCCCCGGGGCCGGGGGATATATGAACACTGAAGCTTTCTTT.

The J gene is TRBJ2-3, the V gene TRBV9; the D gene is possibly TRBD1 (5 bases). Between the trimmed V and J ends, which lost 4 bases and 0 bases, there was a span of 12 bases. This CDR3 is 15 amino acids long. Germline loops: CDR1 SGDLS, CDR2 YYNGEE. The CDR3 DNA reads TGTGCCAGCAGCCCTGGGGCTATGAGCACAGATACGCAGTATTTT. Protein: CASSPGAMSTDTQYF.

The chain combines TRBV5-4 with TRBJ2-2; the match to TRBD2 covers 12 bases. Unmatched junction bases numbered 7, after V lost 4 bases and J lost 6 bases. This CDR3 comprises 16 residues. Germline values: CDR1 SGHNT, CDR2 YYREEE (reference sequence). The CDR3 protein is CASSPSTSGSPGELFF. In DNA form, the CDR3 reads TGTGCCAGCAGCCCCTCGACTAGCGGGAGTCCCGGGGAGCTGTTTTTT.

This clone appeared a few times. V usage is TRBV7-2 and J usage is TRBJ1-3; TRBD1 aligns across 8 bases. Germline CDR1 is SGHTA and CDR2 is FQGNSA. The CDR3 contains 18 residues. Trimming at V came to 5 bases and at J to 4 bases, leaving 16 bases not matched to a gene. The CDR3 reads CASSAGQGVLRAGNTIYF. CDR3 nucleotide sequence: TGTGCCAGCAGCGCCGGACAGGGAGTATTAAGGGCCGGAAACACCATATATTTT. Supplemented by reference TRBV7-2 and TRBJ1-3, the full variable domain reads GAGVSQSPSNKVTEKGKDVELRCDPISGHTALYWYRQSLGQGLEFLIYFQGNSAPDKSGLPSDRFSAERTGGSVSTLTIQRTQQEDSAVYLCASSAGQGVLRAGNTIYFGEGSWLTVV.